Listed below are T cell receptor beta chains from one sample, sequenced in a study of vaccination and CD4 T cells after COVID-19. Antigens of these TCRs are unknown. TCRdb reanalysed the PCR reads using MiXCR and keeps one entry per CDR3 protein. The sample lists roughly 4,200 distinct CDR3 sequences, roughly 70% occurring once. The sequencing sample was made of CD4+ T cells from blood, cultured in vitro. The receptors were gathered from a human donor who had recovered from COVID-19. The conserved cysteine and the conserved F or W are not part of the CDR3 here. The order of the fields is J gene, V gene, CDR3 protein.

>TRBJ1-5|TRBV20-1
SAKAGGSGNQPQH
>TRBJ1-1|TRBV20-1
SARDPGRRGTEAF
>TRBJ1-2|TRBV6-1
ASSQGTVNGYT
>TRBJ2-2|TRBV20-1
SARDREETGELF
>TRBJ1-5|TRBV15
ATSQPGPGLH
>TRBJ1-3|TRBV10-3
AISESSSVAIY
>TRBJ1-2|TRBV20-1
SARRVGAANYGYT
>TRBJ1-2|TRBV6-2/TRBV6-3
ASTGFYGHT
>TRBJ2-5|TRBV6-2/TRBV6-3
ASTAGTVLWKETQY
>TRBJ1-2|TRBV20-1
SARDRLGGYT
>TRBJ2-7|TRBV29-1
SVWGTGAYEQY
>TRBJ1-2|TRBV6-5
ASSYSNRGEVDGYT
>TRBJ2-7|TRBV20-1
SAPTQPGGSYEQY
>TRBJ1-2|TRBV20-1
SASTPDYGYT
>TRBJ2-1|TRBV20-1
SASTSGGANEQF
>TRBJ1-2|TRBV11-1
ASSLVGQGSANYGYT
>TRBJ2-7|TRBV2
ASTRTGVSYEQY
>TRBJ1-2|TRBV20-1
SAQGGVYGYT
>TRBJ1-5|TRBV23-1
ASSHGQPQH
>TRBJ1-5|TRBV24-1
ATSDLRRDRARRNQPQH
>TRBJ1-5|TRBV12-3/TRBV12-4
ASSFSASPQH
>TRBJ2-1|TRBV7-2
ASSPYRGDEQF
>TRBJ1-2|TRBV20-1
SARDDRVPYGYT
>TRBJ1-5|TRBV7-2
ASSLEGTENNQPQH
>TRBJ1-2|TRBV7-9
ASSLSTSLGGYT
>TRBJ1-1|TRBV18
GSSIGSERTEAF
>TRBJ1-2|TRBV20-1
SASLPGAHYGYT
>TRBJ1-2|TRBV10-3
AISVETGDYT
>TRBJ1-2|TRBV7-2
ASSLEGQIYGYT
>TRBJ2-7|TRBV20-1
SASRDTPYEQY
>TRBJ1-2|TRBV6-1
ASSGQGKDYGYT
>TRBJ1-2|TRBV27
ASSGPNNYGYT
>TRBJ1-2|TRBV28
ASSSPVQGRRSNYGYT
>TRBJ2-5|TRBV6-5
ASSYSLVAGAGAETQY
>TRBJ1-2|TRBV20-1
SASPDRARGYT
>TRBJ1-2|TRBV6-5
ASSLGDSGGYT
>TRBJ1-5|TRBV10-3
AISESDRGSQPQH